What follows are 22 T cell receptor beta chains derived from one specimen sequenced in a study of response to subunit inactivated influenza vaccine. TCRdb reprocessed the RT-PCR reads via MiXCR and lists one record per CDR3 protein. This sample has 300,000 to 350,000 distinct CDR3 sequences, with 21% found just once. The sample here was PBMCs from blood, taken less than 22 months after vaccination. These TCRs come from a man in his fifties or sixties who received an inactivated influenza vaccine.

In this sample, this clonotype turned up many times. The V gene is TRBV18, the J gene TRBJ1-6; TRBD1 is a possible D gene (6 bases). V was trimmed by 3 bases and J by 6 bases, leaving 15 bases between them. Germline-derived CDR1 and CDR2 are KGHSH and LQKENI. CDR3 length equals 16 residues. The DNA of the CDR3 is TGTGCCAGCTCACCGTTACAGGGACTGTTTAATTCACCCCTCCACTTT. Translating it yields CASSPLQGLFNSPLHF.

CDR3 region: CASSFFLQGPNTEAFF. For the CDR3, the DNA is TGTGCCAGCAGTTTTTTCCTACAGGGCCCTAACACTGAAGCTTTCTTT. The V gene is TRBV12-3 or TRBV12-4, the J gene TRBJ1-1; the D gene is possibly TRBD1 (6 bases). V was cut by 3 bases and J by 2 bases, with 16 bases left in between. This CDR3 has 16 amino acids.

This chain's CDR3 is CASSSGWAGHNEQFF. DNA for the CDR3: TGTGCCAGCAGTTCAGGATGGGCGGGGCACAATGAGCAGTTCTTC. The chain uses TRBV3-1 and TRBJ2-1; TRBD2 might be the D (6 bases). Germline V gene lookup returns CDR1 LGHDT and CDR2 YNNKEL (reference sequence). With 6 bases removed from V and 5 bases from J, the gap between germline ends came to 17 bases. The CDR3 sequence is 15 residues long.

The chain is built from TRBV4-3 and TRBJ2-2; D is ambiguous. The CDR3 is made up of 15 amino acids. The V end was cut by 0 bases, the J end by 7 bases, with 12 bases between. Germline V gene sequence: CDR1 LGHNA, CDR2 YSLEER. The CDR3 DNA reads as TGCGCCAGCAGCCAAGATATAGGAAGGCACGGGGAGCTGTTTTTT. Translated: CASSQDIGRHGELFF.

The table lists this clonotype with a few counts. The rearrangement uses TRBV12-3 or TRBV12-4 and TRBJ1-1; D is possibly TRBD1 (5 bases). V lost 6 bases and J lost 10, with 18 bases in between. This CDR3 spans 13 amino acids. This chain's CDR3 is CASRPPGPGVAFF. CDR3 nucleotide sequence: TGTGCCAGCAGGCCCCCGGGACCTGGCGTAGCTTTCTTT.

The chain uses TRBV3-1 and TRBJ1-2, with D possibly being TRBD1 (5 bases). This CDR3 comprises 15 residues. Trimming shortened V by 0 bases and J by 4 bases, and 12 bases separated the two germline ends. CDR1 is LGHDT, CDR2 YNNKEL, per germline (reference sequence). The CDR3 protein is CASSQEGRWAYGYTF. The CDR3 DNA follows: TGTGCCAGCAGCCAAGAGGGGCGATGGGCCTATGGCTACACCTTC.

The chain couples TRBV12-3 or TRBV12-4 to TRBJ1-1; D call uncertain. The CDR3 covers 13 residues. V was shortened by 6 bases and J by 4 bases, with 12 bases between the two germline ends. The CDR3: CASSLARGTEAFF. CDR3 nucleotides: TGTGCCAGCAGCTTGGCGCGGGGCACTGAAGCTTTCTTT.

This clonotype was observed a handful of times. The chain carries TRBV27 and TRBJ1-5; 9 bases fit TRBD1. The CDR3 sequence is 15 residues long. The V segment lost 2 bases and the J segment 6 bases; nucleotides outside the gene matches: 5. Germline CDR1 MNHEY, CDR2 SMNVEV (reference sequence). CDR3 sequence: CASSLTTGGRQPQHF. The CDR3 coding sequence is TGTGCCAGCAGTTTAACGACAGGGGGACGTCAGCCCCAGCATTTT.

CDR3: CASSQDEWGVRGPAYEQYF. Here the CDR3 DNA reads TGCGCCAGCAGCCAAGATGAATGGGGTGTCCGGGGACCAGCCTACGAGCAGTACTTC. The genes are TRBV4-1 and TRBJ2-7; D may be TRBD1 or TRBD2 (5 bases each). Trimming cost V 0 bases and J 2 bases, with 23 bases left between them. The CDR3 length is 19 residues. Germline V gene data show CDR1 as MGHRA and CDR2 as YSYEKL.

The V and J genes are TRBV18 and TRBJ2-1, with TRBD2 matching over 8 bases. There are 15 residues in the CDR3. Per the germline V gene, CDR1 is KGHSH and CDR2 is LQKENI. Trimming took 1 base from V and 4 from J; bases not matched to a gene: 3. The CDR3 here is CASSPLAGTYNEQFF. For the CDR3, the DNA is TGTGCCAGCTCACCACTAGCGGGAACTTACAATGAGCAGTTCTTC.

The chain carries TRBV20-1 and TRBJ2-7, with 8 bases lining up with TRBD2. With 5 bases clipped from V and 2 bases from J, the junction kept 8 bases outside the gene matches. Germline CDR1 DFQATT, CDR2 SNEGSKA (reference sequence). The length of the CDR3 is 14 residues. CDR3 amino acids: CSAVSSGLTYEQYF. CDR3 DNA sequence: TGCAGTGCTGTCTCTAGCGGGCTGACCTACGAGCAGTACTTC.

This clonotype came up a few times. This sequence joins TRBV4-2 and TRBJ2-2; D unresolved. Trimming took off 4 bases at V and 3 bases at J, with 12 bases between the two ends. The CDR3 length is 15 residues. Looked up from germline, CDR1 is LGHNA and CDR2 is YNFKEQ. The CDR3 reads CASSREALYTGELFF. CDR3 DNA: TGTGCCAGCAGCCGAGAGGCCCTATACACCGGGGAGCTGTTTTTT.

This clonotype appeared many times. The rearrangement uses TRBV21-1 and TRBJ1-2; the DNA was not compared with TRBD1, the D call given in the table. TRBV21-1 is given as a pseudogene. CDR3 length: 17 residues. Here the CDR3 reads CASSTWTGRTNNYGYTF. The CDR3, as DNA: TGTGCCAGCAGCACCTGGACAGGGCGCACAAATAACTATGGCTACACCTTC.

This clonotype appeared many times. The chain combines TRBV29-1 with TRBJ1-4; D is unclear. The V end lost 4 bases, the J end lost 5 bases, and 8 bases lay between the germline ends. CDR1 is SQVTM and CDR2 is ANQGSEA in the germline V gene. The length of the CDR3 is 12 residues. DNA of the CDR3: TGCAGCGTTGGGGATGTGAATGAAAAACTGTTTTTT. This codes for CSVGDVNEKLFF.

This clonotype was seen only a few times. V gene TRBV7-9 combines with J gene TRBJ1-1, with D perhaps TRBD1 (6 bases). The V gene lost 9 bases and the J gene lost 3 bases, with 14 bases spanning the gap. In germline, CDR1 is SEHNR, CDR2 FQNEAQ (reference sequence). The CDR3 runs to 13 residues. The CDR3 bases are TGTGCCAGTGTACAGGGAGTCGACACTGAAGCTTTCTTT. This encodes CASVQGVDTEAFF.

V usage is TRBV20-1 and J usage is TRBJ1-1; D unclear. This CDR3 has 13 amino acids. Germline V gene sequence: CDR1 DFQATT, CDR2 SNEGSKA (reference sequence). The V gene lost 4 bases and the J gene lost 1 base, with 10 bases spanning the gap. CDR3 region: CSAKPETNTEAFF. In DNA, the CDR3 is TGCAGTGCTAAACCTGAAACGAACACTGAAGCTTTCTTT.

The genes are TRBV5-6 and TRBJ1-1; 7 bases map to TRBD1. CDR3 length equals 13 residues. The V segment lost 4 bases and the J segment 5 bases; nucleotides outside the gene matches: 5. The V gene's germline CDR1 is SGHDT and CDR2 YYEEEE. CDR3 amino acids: CASSRYRGTEAFF. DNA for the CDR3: TGTGCCAGCAGCCGTTACAGGGGAACTGAAGCTTTCTTT. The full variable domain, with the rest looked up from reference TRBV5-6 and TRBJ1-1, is DAGVTQSPTHLIKTRGQQVTLRCSPKSGHDTVSWYQQALGQGPQFIFQYYEEEERQRGNFPDRFSGHQFPNYSSELNVNALLLGDSALYLCASSRYRGTEAFFGQGTRLTVV.

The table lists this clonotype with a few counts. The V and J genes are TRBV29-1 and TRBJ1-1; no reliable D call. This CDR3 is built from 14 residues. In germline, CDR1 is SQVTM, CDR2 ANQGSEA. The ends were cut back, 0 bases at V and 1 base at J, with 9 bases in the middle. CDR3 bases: TGCAGCGTTGAAGATGTGGCGGGGAACACTGAAGCTTTCTTT. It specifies CSVEDVAGNTEAFF.

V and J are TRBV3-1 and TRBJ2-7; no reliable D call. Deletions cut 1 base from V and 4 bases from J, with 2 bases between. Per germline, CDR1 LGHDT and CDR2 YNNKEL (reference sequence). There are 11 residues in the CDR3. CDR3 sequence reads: CASSQVYEQYF. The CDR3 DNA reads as TGTGCCAGCAGCCAAGTGTACGAGCAGTACTTC.

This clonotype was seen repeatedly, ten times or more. CDR3 nucleotides: TGTGCCAGCAGCCTCGACAGTGGCTACACCTTC. This codes for CASSLDSGYTF. The V call is TRBV6-2 or TRBV6-3, the J call TRBJ1-2; the D gene is possibly TRBD1 (5 bases). CDR3 size: 11 residues. The V end lost 6 bases, the J end lost 7 bases, and 9 bases lay between the germline ends. The germline V gene encodes CDR1 MNHEY and CDR2 SVGEGT.

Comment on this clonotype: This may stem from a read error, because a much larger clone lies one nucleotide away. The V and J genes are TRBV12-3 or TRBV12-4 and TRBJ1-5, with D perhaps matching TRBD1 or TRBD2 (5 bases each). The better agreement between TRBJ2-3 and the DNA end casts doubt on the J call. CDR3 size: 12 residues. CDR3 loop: CAVRDGNQPQYF. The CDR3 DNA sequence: TGTGCCGTAAGGGACGGAAATCAGCCCCAGTATTTT.

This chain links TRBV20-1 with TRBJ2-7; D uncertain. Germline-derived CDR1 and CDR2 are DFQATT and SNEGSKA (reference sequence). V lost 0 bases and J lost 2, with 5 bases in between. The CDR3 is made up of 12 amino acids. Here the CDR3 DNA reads TGCAGTGCTAGAGATATGACCTACGAGCAGTACTTC. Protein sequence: CSARDMTYEQYF.